A selection of T cell receptor beta chains follows, all from one sample in a study of blood T cells in healthy people across ages. TCRdb called the 5' RACE reads again in MiXCR, with one record for every CDR3 protein. Found here are some 1,500,000 distinct CDR3 sequences, 40% to 45% of them singletons; the top ten hold about 4%. Sequencing was done on a sample of blood. These TCRs come from a woman under 30 in good health. Each CDR3 is given with its conserved first and last residue. D genes are given only for firm matches. The size of a clone is reported for some rows only, either as once, few or many, or as a class for expanded clones.

v_call: TRBV20-1; d_call: TRBD1; clone_size: few; j_call: TRBJ2-7; cdr3_aa: CSAPQFPGQVILGDEQYF; cdr3_nt: TGCAGTGCTCCTCAATTCCCGGGACAGGTAATCTTGGGGGACGAGCAGTACTTC
v_call: TRBV28; d_call: TRBD2; clone_size: few; j_call: TRBJ2-5; cdr3_aa: CASSPGLAATAFQETQYF; cdr3_nt: TGTGCCAGCAGCCCTGGACTAGCGGCGACAGCCTTCCAAGAGACCCAGTACTTC
v_call: TRBV9; d_call: -; clone_size: -; j_call: TRBJ1-1; cdr3_aa: CASSVEPRQGTEAFF; cdr3_nt: TGTGCCAGCAGCGTAGAGCCCCGGCAGGGCACTGAAGCTTTCTTT
v_call: TRBV20-1; d_call: -; clone_size: -; j_call: TRBJ1-1; cdr3_aa: CSARDPTEAFF; cdr3_nt: TGCAGTGCTAGAGATCCCACTGAAGCTTTCTTT
v_call: TRBV7-9; d_call: -; clone_size: -; j_call: TRBJ2-7; cdr3_aa: CASSLDGHSYEQYF; cdr3_nt: TGTGCCAGCAGCTTGGACGGCCACTCCTACGAGCAGTACTTC
v_call: TRBV20-1; d_call: -; clone_size: few; j_call: TRBJ1-5; cdr3_aa: CSARGLEGIGQPQHF; cdr3_nt: TGCAGTGCTAGAGGTCTAGAAGGGATCGGGCAGCCCCAGCATTTT
v_call: TRBV9; d_call: TRBD2; clone_size: few; j_call: TRBJ2-1; cdr3_aa: CASSTGLGYDNEQFF; cdr3_nt: TGTGCCAGCAGTACGGGACTAGGATATGACAATGAGCAGTTCTTC
v_call: TRBV7-9; d_call: -; clone_size: -; j_call: TRBJ2-3; cdr3_aa: CASSFTHLRSEVDTQYF; cdr3_nt: TGTGCCAGCAGCTTCACCCACTTGCGTTCGGAGGTTGATACGCAGTATTTT
v_call: TRBV12-3/TRBV12-4; d_call: -; clone_size: -; j_call: TRBJ1-5; cdr3_aa: CASSAESNQPQHF; cdr3_nt: TGTGCCAGCAGTGCGGAGTCCAATCAGCCCCAGCATTTT
v_call: TRBV2; d_call: -; clone_size: many; j_call: TRBJ1-2; cdr3_aa: CASSSQGAYGYTF; cdr3_nt: TGCGCCAGCAGCTCACAGGGTGCCTATGGCTACACCTTC
v_call: TRBV6-4; d_call: TRBD1; clone_size: many; j_call: TRBJ2-3; cdr3_aa: CASSTGTGNADTQYF; cdr3_nt: TGTGCCAGCAGTACCGGGACAGGGAACGCAGATACGCAGTATTTT
v_call: TRBV5-1; d_call: -; clone_size: few; j_call: TRBJ1-2; cdr3_aa: CASRTDNYGYTF; cdr3_nt: TGTGCCAGCAGAACAGACAACTATGGCTACACCTTC
v_call: TRBV21-1; d_call: -; clone_size: few; j_call: TRBJ2-1; cdr3_aa: CASSKGGYYNEQFF; cdr3_nt: TGTGCCAGCAGCAAAGGAGGCTATTACAATGAGCAGTTCTTC
v_call: TRBV20-1; d_call: TRBD2; clone_size: many; j_call: TRBJ2-3; cdr3_aa: CSATHALAGPRTQYF; cdr3_nt: TGCAGTGCTACCCACGCACTAGCGGGCCCCCGTACGCAGTATTTT
v_call: TRBV7-2; d_call: -; clone_size: many; j_call: TRBJ2-7; cdr3_aa: CASSLNRDYEQYF; cdr3_nt: TGTGCCAGCAGCTTAAACAGGGACTACGAGCAGTACTTC
v_call: TRBV6-2/TRBV6-3; d_call: -; clone_size: -; j_call: TRBJ2-1; cdr3_aa: CASSYGSFVNEQFF; cdr3_nt: TGTGCCAGCAGTTACGGGTCCTTTGTTAATGAGCAGTTCTTC
v_call: TRBV12-3/TRBV12-4; d_call: TRBD2; clone_size: -; j_call: TRBJ2-3; cdr3_aa: CASSPGLAPDTLYF; cdr3_nt: TGTGCCAGCAGTCCGGGACTAGCCCCAGATACGCTGTATTTT
v_call: TRBV9; d_call: TRBD1; clone_size: -; j_call: TRBJ2-7; cdr3_aa: CASSATGSNYNEQYF; cdr3_nt: TGTGCCAGCAGCGCGACAGGGAGTAATTACAATGAGCAGTACTTC
v_call: TRBV20-1; d_call: -; clone_size: -; j_call: TRBJ1-2; cdr3_aa: CSASHRDGSYGYTF; cdr3_nt: TGCAGTGCTAGCCACAGGGACGGTAGCTATGGCTACACCTTC
v_call: TRBV29-1; d_call: TRBD1; clone_size: many; j_call: TRBJ2-3; cdr3_aa: CSVEQWDRSTDTQYF; cdr3_nt: TGCAGCGTTGAACAGTGGGACAGAAGCACAGATACGCAGTATTTT
v_call: TRBV18; d_call: TRBD2; clone_size: -; j_call: TRBJ2-3; cdr3_aa: CASSPLSGGALADTQYF; cdr3_nt: TGTGCCAGCTCACCGCTCAGCGGGGGGGCGTTGGCAGATACGCAGTATTTT
v_call: TRBV9; d_call: TRBD2; clone_size: -; j_call: TRBJ2-1; cdr3_aa: CASSGVPSGGLGSYNEQFF; cdr3_nt: TGTGCCAGCAGCGGAGTGCCTAGCGGGGGATTGGGCTCCTACAATGAGCAGTTCTTC
v_call: TRBV29-1; d_call: -; clone_size: -; j_call: TRBJ2-2; cdr3_aa: CSVKGRLNTGELFF; cdr3_nt: TGCAGCGTCAAGGGACGGCTAAACACCGGGGAGCTGTTTTTT
v_call: TRBV9; d_call: -; clone_size: -; j_call: TRBJ1-6; cdr3_aa: CASSVDLGSPLHF; cdr3_nt: TGTGCCAGCAGCGTGGATCTCGGTTCACCCCTCCACTTT
v_call: TRBV30; d_call: -; clone_size: -; j_call: TRBJ1-6; cdr3_aa: CAWSVQSNSPLHF; cdr3_nt: TGTGCCTGGAGTGTACAGAGTAATTCACCCCTCCACTTT
v_call: TRBV5-1; d_call: -; clone_size: -; j_call: TRBJ1-4; cdr3_aa: CASSFGHLRSEKLFF; cdr3_nt: TGCGCCAGCAGCTTTGGGCACCTTCGAAGTGAAAAACTGTTTTTT
v_call: TRBV20-1; d_call: -; clone_size: -; j_call: TRBJ1-5; cdr3_aa: CSAWTSRLGQPQHF; cdr3_nt: TGCAGTGCGTGGACATCCCGCTTGGGACAGCCCCAGCATTTT
v_call: TRBV20-1; d_call: -; clone_size: -; j_call: TRBJ1-1; cdr3_aa: CSARTTGKMNTEAFF; cdr3_nt: TGCAGTGCTAGAACGACAGGAAAGATGAACACTGAAGCTTTCTTT
v_call: TRBV4-1; d_call: TRBD2; clone_size: -; j_call: TRBJ2-1; cdr3_aa: CASNPLAGVDNEQFF; cdr3_nt: TGCGCCAGCAACCCCCTAGCGGGGGTCGACAATGAGCAGTTCTTC
v_call: TRBV12-3/TRBV12-4; d_call: -; clone_size: many; j_call: TRBJ2-1; cdr3_aa: CASSFGVNEQFF; cdr3_nt: TGTGCCAGCAGTTTTGGGGTCAATGAGCAGTTCTTC
v_call: TRBV5-6; d_call: -; clone_size: -; j_call: TRBJ2-3; cdr3_aa: CASSLRSRADTQYF; cdr3_nt: TGTGCCAGCAGCTTGAGGTCCCGCGCAGATACGCAGTATTTT
v_call: TRBV29-1; d_call: -; clone_size: -; j_call: TRBJ1-1; cdr3_aa: CSGLKGEGMNTEAFF; cdr3_nt: TGCAGCGGCCTGAAGGGCGAAGGGATGAACACTGAAGCTTTCTTT
v_call: TRBV11-3; d_call: TRBD2; clone_size: -; j_call: TRBJ2-1; cdr3_aa: CASSVYGRGGEQFF; cdr3_nt: TGTGCCAGCAGCGTATACGGGAGGGGGGGTGAGCAGTTCTTC
v_call: TRBV12-5; d_call: TRBD1; clone_size: few; j_call: TRBJ1-1; cdr3_aa: CASGLATGGTGGVTEAFF; cdr3_nt: TGTGCTAGTGGTTTGGCCACAGGCGGGACAGGGGGTGTCACTGAAGCTTTCTTT
v_call: TRBV29-1; d_call: -; clone_size: -; j_call: TRBJ1-2; cdr3_aa: CSVEYRENGYTF; cdr3_nt: TGCAGCGTTGAGTACAGGGAGAATGGCTACACCTTC
v_call: TRBV29-1; d_call: -; clone_size: -; j_call: TRBJ2-1; cdr3_aa: CSVEGGGDLYNEQFF; cdr3_nt: TGCAGCGTTGAGGGCGGCGGGGACCTCTACAATGAGCAGTTCTTC
v_call: TRBV21-1; d_call: -; clone_size: few; j_call: TRBJ1-2; cdr3_aa: CASTRGGWYGYTF; cdr3_nt: TGTGCCAGCACTAGGGGGGGGTGGTATGGCTACACCTTC
v_call: TRBV29-1; d_call: TRBD1; clone_size: -; j_call: TRBJ2-5; cdr3_aa: CSALGQGRQYF; cdr3_nt: TGCAGCGCCCTTGGACAGGGGAGGCAGTACTTC
v_call: TRBV24-1; d_call: -; clone_size: few; j_call: TRBJ2-5; cdr3_aa: CATSDGVRETQYF; cdr3_nt: TGTGCCACCAGTGACGGGGTCCGAGAGACCCAGTACTTC
v_call: TRBV20-1; d_call: -; clone_size: -; j_call: TRBJ1-2; cdr3_aa: CSAREASPGFMGYTF; cdr3_nt: TGCAGTGCTAGAGAAGCCAGTCCAGGGTTTATGGGCTACACCTTC
v_call: TRBV20-1; d_call: TRBD1; clone_size: -; j_call: TRBJ2-7; cdr3_aa: CSAGDETGPYEQYF; cdr3_nt: TGCAGTGCTGGAGATGAGACAGGGCCCTACGAGCAGTACTTC